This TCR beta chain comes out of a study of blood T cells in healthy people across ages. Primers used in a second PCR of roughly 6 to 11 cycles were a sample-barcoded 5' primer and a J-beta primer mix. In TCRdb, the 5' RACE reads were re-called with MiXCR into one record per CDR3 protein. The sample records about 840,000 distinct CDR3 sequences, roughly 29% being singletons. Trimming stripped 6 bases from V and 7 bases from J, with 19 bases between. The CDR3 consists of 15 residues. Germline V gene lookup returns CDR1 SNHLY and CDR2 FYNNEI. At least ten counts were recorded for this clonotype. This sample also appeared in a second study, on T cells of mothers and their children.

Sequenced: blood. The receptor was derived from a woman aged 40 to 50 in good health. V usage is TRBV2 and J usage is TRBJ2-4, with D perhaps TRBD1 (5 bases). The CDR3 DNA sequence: TGTGCCAGCAGCCCCTGGGGCTCCCAAGGGAACATTCAGTACTTC. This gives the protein CASSPWGSQGNIQYF.